The 25 T cell receptor beta chains below were found in one sample sequenced in a study of T cell repertoires in cytomegalovirus infection. TCRdb passed the reads through MiXCR, listing each CDR3 protein once. The data show about 250,000 distinct CDR3 sequences, around 6.4% seen once. Sequenced input: PBMCs. The receptors originated from a human donor in good health (CMV status not recorded). Some clones in this sample may be carry-over from other donors' samples.

In this sample, this clonotype turned up many times. This chain uses TRBV20-1 with TRBJ2-7; 7 nucleotides match TRBD2. The V gene's germline CDR1 is DFQATT and CDR2 SNEGSKA (reference sequence). V gave up 5 bases and J gave up 5 bases; unmatched junction bases: 6. This CDR3 has 12 residues. The CDR3 loop reads CSAERGRDEQYF. For the CDR3, the DNA is TGCAGTGCTGAGCGGGGTAGGGACGAGCAGTACTTC.

This clonotype was detected many times. The rearrangement links TRBV20-1 to TRBJ2-7, with 9 bases matching TRBD1. The V gene's germline CDR1 is DFQATT and CDR2 SNEGSKA (reference sequence). The V segment lost 5 bases and the J segment 1 base; nucleotides outside the gene matches: 9. This CDR3 is built from 15 residues. The CDR3 here is CSAFPPGTGSYEQYF. As DNA, the CDR3 is TGCAGTGCTTTCCCCCCCGGGACAGGGTCCTACGAGCAGTACTTC.

This clonotype was seen repeatedly, ten times or more. V usage is TRBV6-1 and J usage is TRBJ2-3; 12 nucleotides match TRBD2. This CDR3 region has 18 residues. Trimming removed 2 bases from V and 0 bases from J; junction bases left unmatched: 6. Germline V CDR1 and CDR2: MNHNS, SASEGT. CDR3 nucleotide sequence: TGTGCCAGCAGTGAATGGAGGACTAGCGGGACTAGCACAGATACGCAGTATTTT. Translation: CASSEWRTSGTSTDTQYF.

This clonotype came up many times. The chain carries TRBV7-2 and TRBJ1-6, with D tentatively TRBD1 (6 bases). This CDR3 contains 17 residues. Deletions cut 3 bases from V and 4 bases from J, with 16 bases between. Germline CDR1 and CDR2: SGHTA and FQGNSA. The CDR3 coding sequence is TGTGCCAGCAGCTTGACCATGGACAGTTTGTATAATTCACCCCTCCACTTT. Translation gives CASSLTMDSLYNSPLHF.

This clonotype has ten or more counts. The chain links TRBV12-3 or TRBV12-4 to TRBJ2-3, with no clear D. This CDR3 contains 11 residues. The ends were cut back, 6 bases at V and 8 bases at J, with 9 bases in the middle. In nucleotides, the CDR3 is TGTGCCAGCAGCCCGGACCTTACGCAGTATTTT. Its protein is CASSPDLTQYF.

This clonotype was seen ten or more times. The chain recombines TRBV7-9 with TRBJ1-2; 7 positions match TRBD1. The J segment lost 3 bases and the V segment lost 5 bases, leaving 12 bases of the junction unmatched. The CDR3 is 16 amino acids. CDR1 and CDR2 from the germline V gene are SEHNR and FQNEAQ (reference sequence). CDR3 sequence (DNA): TGTGCCAGCAGCCTCTCGGGCAGGGGGGGTGACTATGGCTACACCTTC. This codes for CASSLSGRGGDYGYTF.

The V gene is TRBV20-1, the J gene TRBJ2-2; 8 nucleotides agree with TRBD1. The trim removed 5 bases at V and 0 bases at J, leaving 11 bases unmatched. The CDR3 runs 17 residues. Germline-derived CDR1 and CDR2 are DFQATT and SNEGSKA (reference sequence). The CDR3 sequence: CSAPPRRTGTNTGELFF. The CDR3 DNA is TGCAGTGCTCCCCCACGACGGACAGGGACGAACACCGGGGAGCTGTTTTTT.

This clonotype was found many times. This chain uses TRBV6-2 or TRBV6-3 with TRBJ1-1; no reliable D call. V lost 5 bases and J 5 bases, leaving 21 bases between the germline ends. The CDR3 spans 16 residues. The germline V gene encodes CDR1 MNHEY and CDR2 SVGEGT. The CDR3 spells CASSLASPSGRTEAFF. CDR3 nucleotide sequence: TGTGCCAGCAGTCTCGCCTCGCCCTCCGGGAGGACTGAAGCTTTCTTT.

This clonotype has at least ten counts. The gene calls are TRBV6-2 or TRBV6-3 and TRBJ2-1; a weak D match, TRBD1 (7 bases). Trimming removed 9 bases at V and 7 bases at J, with 16 bases between. This CDR3 has 13 residues. Germline V CDR1 and CDR2: MNHEY, SVGEGT. In DNA form, the CDR3 reads TGTGCCAGTTCGCGGGGACAGCCGAATGAGCAGTTCTTC. Amino acids: CASSRGQPNEQFF.

The V and J genes are TRBV29-1 and TRBJ1-1; TRBD1 might be the D (5 bases). There are 14 residues in the CDR3. Deletions cut 6 bases from V and 5 bases from J, with 19 bases between. CDR1 is SQVTM and CDR2 is ANQGSEA in the germline V gene. The CDR3 region is CSVGGFGGGTEAFF. The CDR3 DNA is TGCAGCGTGGGGGGATTCGGAGGAGGGACTGAAGCTTTCTTT.

This clonotype has a count of ten or more. The chain links TRBV7-2 to TRBJ1-5, with 8 bases fitting TRBD1. This CDR3 is 14 amino acids long. Looked up from germline, CDR1 is SGHTA and CDR2 is FQGNSA. V was clipped by 5 bases and J by 4 bases; unmatched bases: 4. The CDR3 coding sequence is TGTGCCAGCAGCGCCACAGGGGGGAATCAGCCCCAGCATTTT. It encodes CASSATGGNQPQHF.

This clonotype came up many times. This chain connects TRBV29-1 to TRBJ2-4; weak D call: TRBD1 (6 bases). The CDR3 extends over 13 amino acids. V was clipped by 8 bases and J by 5 bases, with 16 bases between them. From germline, CDR1 is SQVTM and CDR2 ANQGSEA. CDR3 DNA: TGCAGCACGACGAGACAGGAGGAAAACATTCAGTACTTC. Its translation: CSTTRQEENIQYF. The variable domain in full, with the rest retrieved from reference TRBV29-1 and TRBJ2-4, is SAVISQKPSRDICQRGTSLTIQCQVDSQVTMMFWYRQQPGQSLTLIATANQGSEATYESGFVIDKFPISRPNLTFSTLTVSNMSPEDSSIYLCSTTRQEENIQYFGAGTRLSVL.

This clonotype occurred a few times. The rearrangement uses TRBV20-1 and TRBJ2-3, with 8 bases that match TRBD2. The CDR3 covers 17 residues. The J segment lost 1 base and the V segment lost 0 bases, leaving 9 bases of the junction unmatched. Germline-derived CDR1 and CDR2 are DFQATT and SNEGSKA (reference sequence). The CDR3 protein is CSAREFGRGGRTDTQYF. For the CDR3, the DNA is TGCAGTGCTAGAGAGTTCGGTCGGGGGGGGCGCACAGATACGCAGTATTTT.

This clonotype was picked up many times. The rearrangement links TRBV12-3 or TRBV12-4 to TRBJ2-7, with TRBD2 identical over 8 bases. V lost 5 bases and J lost 1; bases outside the gene matches: 13. The CDR3 covers 17 residues. CDR3: CASSPPVAGGLSYEQYF. The CDR3 DNA is TGTGCCAGCAGTCCCCCCGTCGCGGGGGGCTTATCCTACGAGCAGTACTTC.

This clonotype was seen a handful of times. This chain joins TRBV6-2 or TRBV6-3 and TRBJ2-1; perhaps D is TRBD1 or TRBD2 (6 bases each). This CDR3 spans 14 amino acids. V was trimmed by 7 bases and J by 7 bases, leaving 17 bases between them. CDR1 and CDR2 (germline): MNHEY, SVGEGT. CDR3 coding DNA: TGTGCCAGCAAATCGGAGGGGGGCCGGAATGAGCAGTTCTTC. It encodes CASKSEGGRNEQFF.

This clonotype was recorded many times. The rearrangement joins TRBV7-2 to TRBJ2-4; a possible D gene is TRBD1 (5 bases). V shed 5 bases and J shed 0 bases, with 11 bases lying between them. The CDR3 spans 15 residues. Germline CDR1 is SGHTA and CDR2 is FQGNSA. CDR3 nucleotides: TGTGCCAGCAGCCTAGGGGTGGTAGCCAAAAACATTCAGTACTTC. It specifies CASSLGVVAKNIQYF.

The chain joins TRBV20-1 to TRBJ2-7, with TRBD2 matching over 7 bases. In germline, CDR1 is DFQATT, CDR2 SNEGSKA (reference sequence). J lost 6 bases, V lost 3 bases, and 8 bases had no gene match. The CDR3 contains 13 residues. CDR3 amino acids: CSASALTGGEQYF. The CDR3 nucleotides are TGCAGTGCTAGCGCCCTGACGGGGGGCGAGCAGTACTTC.

Comments on this clonotype: A read error is possible here, since a much larger clone lies one base away. The chain is built from TRBV29-1 and TRBJ2-2; 8 bases are a match to TRBD1. The CDR3 has 15 amino acids. The trim removed 3 bases at V and 6 bases at J, leaving 9 bases unmatched. CDR1 and CDR2 from the germline V gene are SQVTM and ANQGSEA. The CDR3 bases are TGCAGCGTTGATAGGGAACAGGGGGTCGCCGGGGAGCTGTTTTTT. Translated: CSVDREQGVAGELFF.

This clonotype was detected ten times or more. V usage is TRBV20-1 and J usage is TRBJ1-2, with D possibly matching TRBD1 (6 bases). The CDR3 spans 14 residues. Germline CDR1 is DFQATT and CDR2 is SNEGSKA (reference sequence). Deletions cut 2 bases from V and 0 bases from J, with 10 bases between. The CDR3 sequence is CSARKDSTNYGYTF. Written as DNA, the CDR3 is TGCAGTGCTAGAAAGGACAGTACTAACTATGGCTACACCTTC.

This clonotype was seen more than once but under ten times. V gene TRBV7-9 combines with J gene TRBJ2-1; TRBD2 aligns across 8 bases. The germline V gene has CDR1 SEHNR and CDR2 FQNEAQ (reference sequence). The CDR3 is made up of 16 amino acids. Losses at the gene ends were 5 bases for V and 0 bases for J; bases not matched to a gene: 6. The CDR3 here is CASSASLADSYNEQFF. The CDR3 nucleotides read TGTGCCAGCAGCGCGTCACTAGCGGACTCCTACAATGAGCAGTTCTTC.

This clonotype was seen at least ten times. The chain links TRBV7-2 to TRBJ1-1; D possibly corresponds to TRBD1 (5 bases). Between the trimmed V and J ends, which lost 4 bases and 5 bases, there was a span of 17 bases. The CDR3 is made up of 15 amino acids. In germline, CDR1 is SGHTA, CDR2 FQGNSA. CDR3 loop: CASSSTAGGWTEAFF. CDR3 nucleotides: TGTGCCAGCAGCTCGACGGCTGGGGGATGGACTGAAGCTTTCTTT. Full variable domain (remainder filled in from reference TRBV7-2 and TRBJ1-1): GAGVSQSPSNKVTEKGKDVELRCDPISGHTALYWYRQSLGQGLEFLIYFQGNSAPDKSGLPSDRFSAERTGGSVSTLTIQRTQQEDSAVYLCASSSTAGGWTEAFFGQGTRLTVV.

Ten or more counts support this clonotype. The chain joins TRBV4-2 to TRBJ2-6, with 7 bases lining up with TRBD1. From germline, CDR1 is LGHNA and CDR2 YNFKEQ. The CDR3 sequence is 16 residues long. V dropped 3 bases and J dropped 3; count of bases not matched to a gene: 5. The CDR3 DNA follows: TGTGCCAGCAGCCATCCTGGACAGGTTGGGGCCAACGTCCTGACTTTC. Residues: CASSHPGQVGANVLTF.

This clonotype came up many times. The chain has TRBV7-2 and TRBJ1-5; 8 bases match TRBD1. V lost 1 base and J lost 5; bases outside the gene matches: 4. This CDR3 is 15 amino acids long. Germline CDR1 is SGHTA and CDR2 is FQGNSA. This chain's CDR3 is CASSLVAGGYQPQHF. The CDR3 DNA reads TGTGCCAGCAGCTTAGTGGCAGGGGGCTATCAGCCCCAGCATTTT.

The V and J genes are TRBV5-1 and TRBJ1-2; D may be TRBD1 (6 bases). The CDR3 totals 14 residues. The germline CDR1 and CDR2 sequences are SGHRS and YFSETQ. V was clipped by 3 bases and J by 6 bases, with 15 bases between them. The CDR3 region is CASSSRTTGNGYTF. The DNA of the CDR3 is TGCGCCAGCAGCTCCCGGACCACAGGGAATGGCTACACCTTC.

This clonotype was observed a few times. The chain has TRBV23-1 and TRBJ2-1, with D perhaps matching TRBD2 (6 bases). TRBV23-1 is identified as an open reading frame with a role that is uncertain. The CDR3 loop spans 17 amino acids. V gave up 0 bases and J gave up 0 bases, with 12 bases separating them. The CDR3 is CASSQSTAGLSYNEQFF. The CDR3 region has the DNA TGCGCCAGCAGTCAATCTACCGCGGGGCTCTCCTACAATGAGCAGTTCTTC.